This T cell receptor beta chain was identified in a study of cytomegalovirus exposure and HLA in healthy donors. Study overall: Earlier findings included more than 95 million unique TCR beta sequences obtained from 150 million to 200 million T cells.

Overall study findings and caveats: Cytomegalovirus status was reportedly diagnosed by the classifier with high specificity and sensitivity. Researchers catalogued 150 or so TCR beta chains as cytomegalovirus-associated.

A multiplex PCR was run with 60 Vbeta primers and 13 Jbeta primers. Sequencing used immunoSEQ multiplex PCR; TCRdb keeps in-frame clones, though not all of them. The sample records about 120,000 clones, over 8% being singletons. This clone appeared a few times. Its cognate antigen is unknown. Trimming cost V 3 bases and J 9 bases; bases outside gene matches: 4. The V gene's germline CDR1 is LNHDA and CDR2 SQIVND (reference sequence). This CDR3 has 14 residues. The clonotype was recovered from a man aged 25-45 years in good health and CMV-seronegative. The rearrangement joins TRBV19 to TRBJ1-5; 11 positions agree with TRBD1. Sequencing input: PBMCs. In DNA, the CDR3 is TGTGCCAGTAGTATCCGGGACAGGGGGGGGCCCCAGCATTTT. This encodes CASSIRDRGGPQHF.